Shown below are 25 T cell receptor beta chains from a single sample sequenced in a study of blood T cell repertoires in COVID-19. TCRdb's table, derived via immunoSEQ multiplex PCR, lists solely in-frame clones and lacks some. Of around 200,000 clones in the sample, 80% to 90% are singletons; the top ten hold about a tenth. The sequencing input was peripheral blood. The origin of the receptors is a human donor with active or convalescent COVID-19. The donor label of this sample is uncertain.

V gene TRBV11-2 combines with J gene TRBJ2-1; D perhaps matches TRBD2 (7 bases). This CDR3 comprises 15 residues. Trimming removed 6 bases from V and 0 bases from J, with 12 bases in between. CDR1 is SGHAT and CDR2 is FQNNGV in the germline V gene. The CDR3 DNA follows: TGTGCCAGCAGTAGGGGGGGAGGCTCCTACAATGAGCAGTTCTTC. Its protein is CASSRGGGSYNEQFF.

The rearrangement joins TRBV4-2 to TRBJ1-4; 8 nucleotides align to TRBD1. Germline values: CDR1 LGHNA, CDR2 YNFKEQ. The CDR3 extends over 16 amino acids. After removal of 4 bases from V and 5 bases from J, the junction contained 9 bases not matched to a gene. The CDR3 nucleotides are TGTGCCAGCAGCCCTGAGACCGGACAGGGAAATGAAAAACTGTTTTTT. As protein: CASSPETGQGNEKLFF.

The chain is built from TRBV24-1 and TRBJ2-5; 13 bases line up with TRBD2. Germline V lookup: CDR1 KGHDR, CDR2 SFDVKD. The CDR3 runs 16 residues. V shed 0 bases, J shed 3 bases, and the junction held 0 bases outside the gene matches. In DNA, the CDR3 is TGTGCCACCAGTGATTTGGGACTAGCGGGAGAAGAGACCCAGTACTTC. It translates to CATSDLGLAGEETQYF.

This clone was counted between two and nine times. The CDR3 DNA is TGCGCCAGCAGCTGGAACCCCCTGGACAGGGGGATCTACGAGCAGTACTTC. As protein: CASSWNPLDRGIYEQYF. The gene calls are TRBV5-1 and TRBJ2-7; TRBD1 matches at 10 bases. J was trimmed by 3 bases and V by 3 bases; bases with no gene match: 12. This CDR3 has 17 residues. Germline CDR1 reads SGHRS; CDR2 reads YFSETQ.

The gene calls are TRBV27 and TRBJ2-7, with TRBD2 matching 10 bases. CDR3 length equals 14 residues. Germline V gene sequence: CDR1 MNHEY, CDR2 SMNVEV (reference sequence). Trimming at V came to 1 base and at J to 10 bases, leaving 7 bases not matched to a gene. CDR3 coding DNA: TGTGCCAGCAGTTTATTAGGACTAGCGGAGACTCAGTACTTC. It yields the protein CASSLLGLAETQYF.

This chain connects TRBV5-1 to TRBJ2-6; the match to TRBD1 covers 8 bases. This CDR3 is built from 14 residues. Per germline, CDR1 SGHRS and CDR2 YFSETQ. J lost 12 bases, V lost 1 base, and 6 bases had no gene match. Here the CDR3 reads CASSLNQGAGVLTF. As DNA, the CDR3 is TGCGCCAGCAGCTTGAACCAGGGGGCGGGCGTCCTGACTTTC. Full variable domain (remainder filled in from reference TRBV5-1 and TRBJ2-6): KAGVTQTPRYLIKTRGQQVTLSCSPISGHRSVSWYQQTPGQGLQFLFEYFSETQRNKGNFPGRFSGRQFSNSRSEMNVSTLELGDSALYLCASSLNQGAGVLTFGAGSRLTVL.

This chain's CDR3 is CASSIGGYTEAFF. The CDR3 DNA follows: TGTGCCAGTAGTATCGGTGGTTACACTGAAGCTTTCTTT. V is TRBV19 and J is TRBJ1-1; unclear D gene. V lost 3 bases and J 3 bases, leaving 8 bases between the germline ends. The CDR3 runs 13 residues. The germline CDR1 and CDR2 sequences are LNHDA and SQIVND (reference sequence). The variable domain in full, completed from reference TRBV19 and TRBJ1-1, reads DGGITQSPKYLFRKEGQNVTLSCEQNLNHDAMYWYRQDPGQGLRLIYYSQIVNDFQKGDIAEGYSVSREKKESFPLTVTSAQKNPTAFYLCASSIGGYTEAFFGQGTRLTVV.

V gene TRBV6-2 or TRBV6-3 combines with J gene TRBJ1-2; D unclear. Per the germline V gene, CDR1 is MNHEY and CDR2 is SVGEGT. V gave up 6 bases and J gave up 8 bases, with 13 bases separating them. The CDR3 is 12 residues long. CDR3 sequence reads: CASSLRQEGYTF. Here the CDR3 DNA reads TGTGCCAGCAGCCTCCGCCAGGAAGGCTACACCTTC.

J is TRBJ2-7 and V is TRBV6-6; D uncertain. The CDR3 has 15 residues. Germline CDR1 is MNHNY and CDR2 is SVGAGI (reference sequence). Trimming left V 5 bases short and J 3 bases short, with 17 bases between. The CDR3 is CASSPRTQINYEQYF. In nucleotides, the CDR3 is TGTGCCAGCAGTCCCCGTACACAAATTAACTACGAGCAGTACTTC.

This chain joins TRBV29-1 and TRBJ1-2; perhaps TRBD1 as D (5 bases). The CDR3 is 14 residues long. CDR1 and CDR2 (germline): SQVTM, ANQGSEA. V shed 7 bases and J shed 3 bases, with 18 bases lying between them. The CDR3 is CSAGGHGGDYGYTF. The CDR3 DNA follows: TGCAGCGCCGGTGGACACGGAGGGGACTATGGCTACACCTTC.

CDR3 residues: CASSDSGPNQPQHF. The DNA for the CDR3 is TGTGCCAGCAGTGACTCAGGTCCCAATCAGCCCCAGCATTTT. The chain combines TRBV25-1 with TRBJ1-5; no definite D call. The CDR3 consists of 14 residues. Trimming took off 3 bases at V and 3 bases at J, with 9 bases between the two ends. The germline V gene encodes CDR1 MGHDK and CDR2 SYGVNS.

This clone was counted between two and nine times. The genes are TRBV4-1 and TRBJ2-7, with TRBD2 identical over 8 bases. V shed 6 bases, J shed 3 bases, and the junction held 10 bases outside the gene matches. This CDR3 has 15 residues. CDR1 and CDR2 (germline): MGHRA, YSYEKL. For the CDR3, the DNA is TGCGCCAGCAGTCCGGGGACTAGACGGGTCTACGAGCAGTACTTC. Translation gives CASSPGTRRVYEQYF.

CDR3 DNA sequence: TGTGCCAGCAGTACCCGACTAGCCGGGGAGCTGTTTTTT. Its protein product is CASSTRLAGELFF. This rearrangement joins TRBV6-5 to TRBJ2-2; tentatively, D is TRBD2 (6 bases). Germline CDR1 reads MNHEY; CDR2 reads SVGAGI. The CDR3 totals 13 residues. Trimming pared 5 bases from V and 6 bases from J, leaving 10 bases between.

The chain combines TRBV11-3 with TRBJ2-2, with D possibly matching TRBD2 (5 bases). Germline V gene sequence: CDR1 SGHNT, CDR2 YENEEA. V was trimmed by 4 bases and J by 0 bases, leaving 12 bases between them. The CDR3 has 16 residues. The CDR3 region is CASSSGGRPNTGELFF. The CDR3 nucleotides are TGTGCCAGCAGCTCTGGAGGCCGGCCGAACACCGGGGAGCTGTTTTTT.

The CDR3 DNA follows: TGTGCCAGCAGCTTAGCGCTCCAGGTCACTGGAAACACCATATATTTT. Amino acids: CASSLALQVTGNTIYF. J is TRBJ1-3 and V is TRBV7-8; D is undetermined. V dropped 0 bases and J dropped 2 bases, with 11 bases sitting between them. This CDR3 region has 16 residues. The germline V gene encodes CDR1 SGHVS and CDR2 FQNEAQ. Filled out from reference TRBV7-8 and TRBJ1-3, the complete variable domain reads GAGVSQSPRYKVAKRGQDVALRCDPISGHVSLFWYQQALGQGPEFLTYFQNEAQLDKSGLPSDRFFAERPEGSVSTLKIQRTQQEDSAVYLCASSLALQVTGNTIYFGEGSWLTVV.

CDR3: CASRGGTGANVLTF. DNA of the CDR3: TGTGCCAGCAGAGGGGGCACTGGGGCCAACGTCCTGACTTTC. The chain carries TRBV6-5 and TRBJ2-6; TRBD1 agrees at 7 bases. J was trimmed by 2 bases and V by 6 bases; bases with no gene match: 1. The CDR3 runs 14 residues. The germline V gene encodes CDR1 MNHEY and CDR2 SVGAGI.

This clone showed up just once. The V gene is TRBV5-1, the J gene TRBJ1-1; D not certain. With 0 bases removed from V and 4 bases from J, the gap between germline ends came to 13 bases. This CDR3 is built from 15 residues. The germline gives CDR1 SGHRS, CDR2 YFSETQ. Here the CDR3 reads CASSLVVGASTEAFF. CDR3 nucleotides: TGCGCCAGCAGCTTGGTGGTGGGCGCCAGCACTGAAGCTTTCTTT.

V and J are TRBV2 and TRBJ2-1; 10 bases agree with TRBD2. Per the germline V gene, CDR1 is SNHLY and CDR2 is FYNNEI. This CDR3 spans 14 amino acids. The trim removed 7 bases at V and 7 bases at J, leaving 7 bases unmatched. The DNA for the CDR3 is TGTGCCAGCATGGGACTAGCGACGCGGAATGAGCAGTTCTTC. This codes for CASMGLATRNEQFF.

This clone has at least ten counts. The gene calls are TRBV6-5 and TRBJ2-5; D is ambiguous. Between the trimmed V and J ends, which lost 5 bases and 2 bases, there was a span of 15 bases. Germline values: CDR1 MNHEY, CDR2 SVGAGI. CDR3 length equals 15 residues. CDR3 DNA sequence: TGTGCCAGCAGTCCGAGCCTCACGGTTCAAGAGACCCAGTACTTC. Its protein product is CASSPSLTVQETQYF.

The chain employs TRBV1 and TRBJ1-4; TRBD1 is the table's D call, not checked against the DNA. TRBV1 is designated a pseudogene. The CDR3 is 17 residues long. The CDR3 protein is CTSSPLGQVATNEKLFF. Written as DNA, the CDR3 is TGCACCAGCAGCCCCCTGGGACAGGTAGCAACTAATGAAAAACTGTTTTTT.

This chain joins TRBV20-1 and TRBJ1-3; D not resolved. Germline values: CDR1 DFQATT, CDR2 SNEGSKA (reference sequence). The germline V and J ends were trimmed by 3 bases and 0 bases, with 6 bases remaining between them. The CDR3 loop spans 13 amino acids. CDR3 in amino acids: CSASAGSGNTIYF. For the CDR3, the DNA is TGCAGTGCTAGTGCGGGCTCTGGAAACACCATATATTTT.

The chain uses TRBV13 and TRBJ1-2; weak D call: TRBD1 (6 bases). Trimming pared 5 bases from V and 3 bases from J, leaving 10 bases between. The CDR3 is made up of 13 amino acids. The V gene's germline CDR1 is PRHDT and CDR2 FYEKMQ (reference sequence). The CDR3 nucleotides are TGTGCCAGCAGCCAACAGGGAGACTATGGCTACACCTTC. Translating gives CASSQQGDYGYTF.

The rearrangement joins TRBV24-1 to TRBJ2-1, with 10 bases matching TRBD2. V trimming: 3 bases; J trimming: 7 bases; junction bases outside the gene matches: 17. Germline V gives CDR1 KGHDR, CDR2 SFDVKD. The CDR3 is 19 amino acids. The CDR3, as DNA: TGTGCCACCAGTGATGCGGCCGCCAGCGGGAGGGCCTTAGGTAATGAGCAGTTCTTC. The encoded protein is CATSDAAASGRALGNEQFF.

The genes are TRBV4-1 and TRBJ2-2; D possibly corresponds to TRBD2 (6 bases). CDR1 and CDR2 (germline): MGHRA, YSYEKL. The CDR3 runs to 18 residues. Deletions cut 4 bases from V and 0 bases from J, with 18 bases between. CDR3 sequence reads: CASSPAGISGTNTGELFF. CDR3 DNA sequence: TGCGCCAGCAGCCCCGCGGGGATTAGCGGAACGAACACCGGGGAGCTGTTTTTT.

The chain joins TRBV18 to TRBJ2-1, with 15 bases identical to TRBD2. V was clipped by 6 bases and J by 9 bases; unmatched bases: 9. The CDR3 contains 16 residues. Germline CDR1 is KGHSH and CDR2 is LQKENI. The chain's CDR3 is CASSRRTSGGASEQFF. CDR3 in DNA: TGTGCCAGCTCCCGAAGGACTAGCGGGGGGGCGAGTGAGCAGTTCTTC.